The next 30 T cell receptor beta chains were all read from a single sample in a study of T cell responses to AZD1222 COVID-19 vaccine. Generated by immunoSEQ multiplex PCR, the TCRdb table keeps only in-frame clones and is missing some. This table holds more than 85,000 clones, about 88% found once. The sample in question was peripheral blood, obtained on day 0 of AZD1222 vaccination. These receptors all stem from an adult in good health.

The CDR3 region has the DNA TGTGCCAGCAGCCTAGAGGCGGGCTCCTACGAGCAGTACTTC. Encoded protein: CASSLEAGSYEQYF. The J gene is TRBJ2-7, the V gene TRBV28, with D possibly matching TRBD2 (5 bases). This CDR3 is 14 amino acids long. The germline V and J ends were trimmed by 6 bases and 0 bases, with 12 bases remaining between them. Germline V gene data show CDR1 as MDHEN and CDR2 as SYDVKM.

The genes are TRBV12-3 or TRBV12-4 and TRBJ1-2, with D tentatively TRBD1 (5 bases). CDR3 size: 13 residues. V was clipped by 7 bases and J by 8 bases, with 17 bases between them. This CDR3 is CASKPGTAGGYTF. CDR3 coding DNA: TGTGCCAGCAAACCCGGGACGGCCGGAGGCTACACCTTC.

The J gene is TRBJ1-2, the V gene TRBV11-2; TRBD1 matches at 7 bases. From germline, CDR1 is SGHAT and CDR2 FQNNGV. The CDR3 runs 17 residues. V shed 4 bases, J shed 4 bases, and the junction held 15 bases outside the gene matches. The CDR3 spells CASSWEWSRGGFYGYTF. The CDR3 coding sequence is TGTGCCAGCAGCTGGGAGTGGAGCAGGGGGGGCTTCTATGGCTACACCTTC.

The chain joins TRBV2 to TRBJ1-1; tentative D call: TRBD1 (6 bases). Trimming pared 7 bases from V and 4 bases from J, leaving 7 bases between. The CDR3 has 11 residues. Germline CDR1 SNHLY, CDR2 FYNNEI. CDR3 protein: CASMDSTEAFF. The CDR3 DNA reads TGTGCCAGCATGGACAGCACTGAAGCTTTCTTT.

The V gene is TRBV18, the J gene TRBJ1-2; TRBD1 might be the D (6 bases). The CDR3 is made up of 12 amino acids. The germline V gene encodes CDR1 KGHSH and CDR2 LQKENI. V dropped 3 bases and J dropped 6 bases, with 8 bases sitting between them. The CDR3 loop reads CASSPNRDGYTF. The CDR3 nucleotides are TGTGCCAGCTCACCGAACAGGGATGGCTACACCTTC. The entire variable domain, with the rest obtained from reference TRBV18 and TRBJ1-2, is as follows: NAGVMQNPRHLVRRRGQEARLRCSPMKGHSHVYWYRQLPEEGLKFMVYLQKENIIDESGMPKERFSAEFPKEGPSILRIQQVVRGDSAAYFCASSPNRDGYTFGSGTRLTVV.

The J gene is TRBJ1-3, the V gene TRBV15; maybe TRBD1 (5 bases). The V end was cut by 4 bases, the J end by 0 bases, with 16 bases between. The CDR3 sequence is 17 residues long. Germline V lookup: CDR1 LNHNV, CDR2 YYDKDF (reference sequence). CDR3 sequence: CATSTRTGRNSGNTIYF. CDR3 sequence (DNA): TGTGCCACCAGCACAAGAACAGGACGGAACTCTGGAAACACCATATATTTT.

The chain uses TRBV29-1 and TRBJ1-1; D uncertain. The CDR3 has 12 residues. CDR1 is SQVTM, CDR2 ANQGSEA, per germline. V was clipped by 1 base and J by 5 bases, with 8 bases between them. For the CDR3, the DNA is TGCAGCGTTGAAGGGAGGTTTACTGAAGCTTTCTTT. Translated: CSVEGRFTEAFF.

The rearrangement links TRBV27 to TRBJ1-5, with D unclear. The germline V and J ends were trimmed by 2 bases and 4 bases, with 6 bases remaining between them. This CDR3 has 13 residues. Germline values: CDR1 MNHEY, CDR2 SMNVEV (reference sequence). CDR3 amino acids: CASSLTENQPQHF. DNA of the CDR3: TGTGCCAGCAGTTTAACGGAGAATCAGCCCCAGCATTTT.

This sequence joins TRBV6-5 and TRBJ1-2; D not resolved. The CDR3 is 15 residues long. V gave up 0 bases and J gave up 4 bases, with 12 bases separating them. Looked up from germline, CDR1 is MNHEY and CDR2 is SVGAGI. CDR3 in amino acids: CASSYSILGSYGYTF. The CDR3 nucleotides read TGTGCCAGCAGTTACTCCATTCTGGGGAGCTATGGCTACACCTTC.

The CDR3 region is CASSPVDTYEQYF. CDR3 coding DNA: TGTGCCAGCTCTCCGGTGGACACCTACGAGCAGTACTTC. The rearrangement links TRBV18 to TRBJ2-7, with D possibly TRBD1 on 5 matching bases. V gave up 6 bases and J gave up 2 bases, with 11 bases separating them. The CDR3 length is 13 residues. Per germline, CDR1 KGHSH and CDR2 LQKENI.

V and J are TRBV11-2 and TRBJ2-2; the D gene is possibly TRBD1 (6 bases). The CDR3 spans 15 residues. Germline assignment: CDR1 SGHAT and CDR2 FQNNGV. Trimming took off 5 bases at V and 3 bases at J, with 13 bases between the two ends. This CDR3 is CASSTHREYTGELFF. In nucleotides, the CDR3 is TGTGCCAGCAGCACCCACAGGGAGTACACCGGGGAGCTGTTTTTT. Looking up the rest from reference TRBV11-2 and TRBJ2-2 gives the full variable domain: EAGVAQSPRYKIIEKRQSVAFWCNPISGHATLYWYQQILGQGPKLLIQFQNNGVVDDSQLPKDRFSAERLKGVDSTLKIQPAKLEDSAVYLCASSTHREYTGELFFGEGSRLTVL.

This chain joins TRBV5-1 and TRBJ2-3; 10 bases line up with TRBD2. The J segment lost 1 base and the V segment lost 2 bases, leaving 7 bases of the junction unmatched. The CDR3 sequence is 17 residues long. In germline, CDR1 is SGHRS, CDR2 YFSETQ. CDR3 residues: CASSFWVAGGGTDTQYF. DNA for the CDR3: TGCGCCAGCAGCTTTTGGGTAGCGGGGGGCGGCACAGATACGCAGTATTTT. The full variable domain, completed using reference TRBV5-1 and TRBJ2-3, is KAGVTQTPRYLIKTRGQQVTLSCSPISGHRSVSWYQQTPGQGLQFLFEYFSETQRNKGNFPGRFSGRQFSNSRSEMNVSTLELGDSALYLCASSFWVAGGGTDTQYFGPGTRLTVL.

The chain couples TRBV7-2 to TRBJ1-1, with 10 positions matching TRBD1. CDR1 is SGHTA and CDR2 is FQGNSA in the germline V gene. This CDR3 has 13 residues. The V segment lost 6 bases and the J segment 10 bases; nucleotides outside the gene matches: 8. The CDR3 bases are TGTGCCAGCAGATTGGGGACAGGGGCTCGAGCTTTCTTT. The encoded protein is CASRLGTGARAFF.

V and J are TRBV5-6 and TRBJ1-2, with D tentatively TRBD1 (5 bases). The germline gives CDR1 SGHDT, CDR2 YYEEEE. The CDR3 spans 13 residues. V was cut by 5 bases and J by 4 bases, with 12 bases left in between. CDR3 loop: CASRKGLAYGYTF. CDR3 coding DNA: TGTGCCAGCAGAAAGGGGCTGGCCTATGGCTACACCTTC.

The CDR3 DNA follows: TGTGCCAGTAGTTCTGACCGGAACACTGAAGCTTTCTTT. This sequence encodes CASSSDRNTEAFF. This chain uses TRBV19 with TRBJ1-1, with unresolved D. Germline loops: CDR1 LNHDA, CDR2 SQIVND (reference sequence). CDR3 length equals 13 residues. V lost 5 bases and J 1 base, leaving 8 bases between the germline ends. The full variable domain, rest sourced from reference TRBV19 and TRBJ1-1, is DGGITQSPKYLFRKEGQNVTLSCEQNLNHDAMYWYRQDPGQGLRLIYYSQIVNDFQKGDIAEGYSVSREKKESFPLTVTSAQKNPTAFYLCASSSDRNTEAFFGQGTRLTVV.

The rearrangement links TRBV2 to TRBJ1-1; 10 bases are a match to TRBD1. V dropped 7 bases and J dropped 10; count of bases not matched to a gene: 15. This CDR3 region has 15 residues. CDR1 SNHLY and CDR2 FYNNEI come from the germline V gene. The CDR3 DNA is TGTGCCAGCATCCGGGACAGGGGATATTCCGCTGTAGCTTTCTTT. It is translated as CASIRDRGYSAVAFF.

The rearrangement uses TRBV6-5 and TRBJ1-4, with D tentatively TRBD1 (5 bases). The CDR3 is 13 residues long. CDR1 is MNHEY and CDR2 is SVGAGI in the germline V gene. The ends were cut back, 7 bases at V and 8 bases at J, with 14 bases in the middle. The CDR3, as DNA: TGTGCCAGCAACGTGGGGGTTTCGGAAAAACTGTTTTTT. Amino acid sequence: CASNVGVSEKLFF.

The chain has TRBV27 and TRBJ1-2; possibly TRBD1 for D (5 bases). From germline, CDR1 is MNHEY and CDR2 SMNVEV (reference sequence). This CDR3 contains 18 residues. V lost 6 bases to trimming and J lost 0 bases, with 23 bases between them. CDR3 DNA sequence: TGTGCCAGCAGCCCGTTCCCCCCAGACAGCTACACTAACTATGGCTACACCTTC. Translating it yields CASSPFPPDSYTNYGYTF.

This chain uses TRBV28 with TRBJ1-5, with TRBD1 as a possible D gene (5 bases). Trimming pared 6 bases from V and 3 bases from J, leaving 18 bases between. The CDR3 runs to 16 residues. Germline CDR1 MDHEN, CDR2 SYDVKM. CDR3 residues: CASSQGTGTFNQPQHF. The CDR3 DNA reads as TGTGCCAGCAGCCAGGGAACGGGGACCTTCAATCAGCCCCAGCATTTT. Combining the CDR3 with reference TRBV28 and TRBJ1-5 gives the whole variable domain DVKVTQSSRYLVKRTGEKVFLECVQDMDHENMFWYRQDPGLGLRLIYFSYDVKMKEKGDIPEGYSVSREKKERFSLILESASTNQTSMYLCASSQGTGTFNQPQHFGDGTRLSIL.

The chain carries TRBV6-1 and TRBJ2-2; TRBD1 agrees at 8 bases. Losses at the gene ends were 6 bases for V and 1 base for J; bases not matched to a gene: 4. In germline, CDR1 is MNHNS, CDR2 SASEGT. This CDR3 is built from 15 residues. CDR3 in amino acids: CASSRGQENTGELFF. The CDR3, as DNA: TGTGCCAGCAGCCGGGGACAGGAGAACACCGGGGAGCTGTTTTTT.

This CDR3 reads CASSLAANYGYTF. For the CDR3, the DNA is TGCGCCAGCAGCCTGGCAGCTAACTATGGCTACACCTTC. The V call is TRBV4-1, the J call TRBJ1-2; the D is unclear. Germline loops: CDR1 MGHRA, CDR2 YSYEKL. The V end was cut by 4 bases, the J end by 0 bases, with 6 bases between. The CDR3 length is 13 residues.

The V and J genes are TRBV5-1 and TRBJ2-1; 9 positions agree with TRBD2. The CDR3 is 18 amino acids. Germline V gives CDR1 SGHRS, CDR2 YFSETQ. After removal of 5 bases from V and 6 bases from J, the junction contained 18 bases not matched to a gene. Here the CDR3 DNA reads TGCGCCAGCAGTCCCCATATTGGATCAGCGGGGGGACCCAATGAGCAGTTCTTC. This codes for CASSPHIGSAGGPNEQFF.

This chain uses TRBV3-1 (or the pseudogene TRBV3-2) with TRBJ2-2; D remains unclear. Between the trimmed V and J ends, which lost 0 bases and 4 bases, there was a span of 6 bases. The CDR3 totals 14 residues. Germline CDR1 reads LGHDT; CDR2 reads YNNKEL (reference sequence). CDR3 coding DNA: TGTGCCAGCAGCCAAGAAGGTCCCACCGGGGAGCTGTTTTTT. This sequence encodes CASSQEGPTGELFF.

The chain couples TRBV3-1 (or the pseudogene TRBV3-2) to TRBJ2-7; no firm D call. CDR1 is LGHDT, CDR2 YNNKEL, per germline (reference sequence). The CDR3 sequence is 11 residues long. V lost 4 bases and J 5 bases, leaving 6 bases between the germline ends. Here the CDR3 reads CASSLANEQYF. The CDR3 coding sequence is TGTGCCAGCAGCCTTGCTAACGAGCAGTACTTC.

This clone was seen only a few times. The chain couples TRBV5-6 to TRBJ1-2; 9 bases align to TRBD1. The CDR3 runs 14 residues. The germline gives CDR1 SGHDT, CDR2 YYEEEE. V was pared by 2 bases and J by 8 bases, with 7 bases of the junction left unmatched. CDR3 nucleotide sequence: TGTGCCAGCAGCTTCCAAACAGGGGGCAACGGCTACACCTTC. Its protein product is CASSFQTGGNGYTF.

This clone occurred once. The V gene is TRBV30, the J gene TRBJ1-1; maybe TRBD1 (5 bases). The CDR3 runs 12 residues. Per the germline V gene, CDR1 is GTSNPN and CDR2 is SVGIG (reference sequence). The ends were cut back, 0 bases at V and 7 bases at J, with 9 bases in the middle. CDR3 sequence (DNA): TGTGCCTGGAGTGTTTGGGGGTATGAAGCTTTCTTT. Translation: CAWSVWGYEAFF. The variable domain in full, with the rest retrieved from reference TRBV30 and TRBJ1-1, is SQTIHQWPATLVQPVGSPLSLECTVEGTSNPNLYWYRQAAGRGLQLLFYSVGIGQISSEVPQNLSASRPQDRQFILSSKKLLLSDSGFYLCAWSVWGYEAFFGQGTRLTVV.

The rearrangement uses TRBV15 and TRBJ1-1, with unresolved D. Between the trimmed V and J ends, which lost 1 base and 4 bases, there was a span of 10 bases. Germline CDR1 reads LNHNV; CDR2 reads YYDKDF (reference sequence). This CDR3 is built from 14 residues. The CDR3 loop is CATSRVGRGTEAFF. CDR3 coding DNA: TGTGCCACCAGCAGAGTTGGGCGGGGCACTGAAGCTTTCTTT.

The CDR3 sequence is CASRTAGHSNQPQHF. The DNA for the CDR3 is TGTGCCAGCAGGACTGCAGGACATAGCAATCAGCCCCAGCATTTT. This rearrangement joins TRBV6-5 to TRBJ1-5, with TRBD1 as a possible D gene (5 bases). Germline V gene lookup returns CDR1 MNHEY and CDR2 SVGAGI. V lost 6 bases, J lost 0 bases, and 12 bases lay in between. The CDR3 runs 15 residues.

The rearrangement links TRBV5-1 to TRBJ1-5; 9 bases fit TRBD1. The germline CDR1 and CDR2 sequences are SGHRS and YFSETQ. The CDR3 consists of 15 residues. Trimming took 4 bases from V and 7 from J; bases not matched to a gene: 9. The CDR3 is CASSPGTGNGQPQHF. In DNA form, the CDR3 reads TGCGCCAGCAGCCCCGGGACAGGGAACGGGCAGCCCCAGCATTTT.

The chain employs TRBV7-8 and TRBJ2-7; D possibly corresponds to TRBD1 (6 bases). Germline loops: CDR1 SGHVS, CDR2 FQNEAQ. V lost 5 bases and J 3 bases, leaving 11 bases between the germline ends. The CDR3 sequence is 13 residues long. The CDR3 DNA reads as TGTGCCAGCAGCACGGACAGACTCTACGAGCAGTACTTC. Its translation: CASSTDRLYEQYF.